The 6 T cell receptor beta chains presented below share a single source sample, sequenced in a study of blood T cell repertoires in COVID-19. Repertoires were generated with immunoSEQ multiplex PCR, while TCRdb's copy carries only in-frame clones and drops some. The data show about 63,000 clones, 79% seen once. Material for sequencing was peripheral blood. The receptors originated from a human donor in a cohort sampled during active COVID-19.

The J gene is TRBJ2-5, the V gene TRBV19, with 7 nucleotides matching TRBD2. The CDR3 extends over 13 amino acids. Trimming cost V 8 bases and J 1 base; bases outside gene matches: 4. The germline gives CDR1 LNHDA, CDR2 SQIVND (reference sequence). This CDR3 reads CASHGLGQETQYF. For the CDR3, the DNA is TGTGCCAGTCACGGACTAGGCCAAGAGACCCAGTACTTC.

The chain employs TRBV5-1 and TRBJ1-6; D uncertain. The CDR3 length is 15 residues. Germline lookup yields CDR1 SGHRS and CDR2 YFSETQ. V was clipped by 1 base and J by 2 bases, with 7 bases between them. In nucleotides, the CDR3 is TGCGCCAGCAGCTTGAGGGAGCCCTATAATTCACCCCTCCACTTT. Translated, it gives CASSLREPYNSPLHF.

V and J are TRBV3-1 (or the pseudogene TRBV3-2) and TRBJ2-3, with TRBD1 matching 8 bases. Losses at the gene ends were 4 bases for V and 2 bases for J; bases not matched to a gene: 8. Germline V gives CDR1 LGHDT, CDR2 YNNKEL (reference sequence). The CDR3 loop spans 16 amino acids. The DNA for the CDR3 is TGTGCCAGCAGCCCTCAGGGGGCGCGGGTCACAGATACGCAGTATTTT. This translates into CASSPQGARVTDTQYF.

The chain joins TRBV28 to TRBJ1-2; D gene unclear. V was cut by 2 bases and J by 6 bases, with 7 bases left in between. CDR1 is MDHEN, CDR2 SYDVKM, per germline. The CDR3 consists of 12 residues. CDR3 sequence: CASSLVTNGYTF. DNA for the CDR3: TGTGCCAGCAGTTTAGTAACTAATGGCTACACCTTC.

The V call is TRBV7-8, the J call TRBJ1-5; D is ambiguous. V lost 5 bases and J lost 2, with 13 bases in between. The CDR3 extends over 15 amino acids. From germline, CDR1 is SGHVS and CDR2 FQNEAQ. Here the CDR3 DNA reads TGTGCCAGCAGCCCACGAGGTTCGGGCAATCAGCCCCAGCATTTT. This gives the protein CASSPRGSGNQPQHF.

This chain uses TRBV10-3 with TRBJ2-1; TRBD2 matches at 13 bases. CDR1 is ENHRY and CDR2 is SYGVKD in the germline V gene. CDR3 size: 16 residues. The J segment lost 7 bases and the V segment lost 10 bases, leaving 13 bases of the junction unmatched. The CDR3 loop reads CATWAVLAGGRNEQFF. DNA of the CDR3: TGTGCCACCTGGGCGGTACTAGCGGGAGGGAGAAATGAGCAGTTCTTC.